This T cell receptor beta chain was sequenced during a study of blood T cell repertoires in COVID-19. At the level of the study: COVID-19 samples, acute and convalescent, were from the United States, Italy and Spain.

Generated by immunoSEQ multiplex PCR, the TCRdb table keeps only in-frame clones and is missing some. The data contain about 140,000 clones, roughly 82% of them seen just once; the ten biggest clones take up 10% to 13%. Trimming stripped 6 bases from V and 3 bases from J, with 12 bases between. The germline CDR1 and CDR2 sequences are LNHDA and SQIVND (reference sequence). This CDR3 is built from 14 residues. The clonotype comes from a man aged 60-69 years with active or convalescent COVID-19. Input material: peripheral blood. V is TRBV19 and J is TRBJ1-5; D perhaps matches TRBD1 (5 bases). CDR3 sequence: CASRIQEVNQPQHF. The CDR3 nucleotides are TGTGCCAGTAGGATACAGGAGGTCAATCAGCCCCAGCATTTT.